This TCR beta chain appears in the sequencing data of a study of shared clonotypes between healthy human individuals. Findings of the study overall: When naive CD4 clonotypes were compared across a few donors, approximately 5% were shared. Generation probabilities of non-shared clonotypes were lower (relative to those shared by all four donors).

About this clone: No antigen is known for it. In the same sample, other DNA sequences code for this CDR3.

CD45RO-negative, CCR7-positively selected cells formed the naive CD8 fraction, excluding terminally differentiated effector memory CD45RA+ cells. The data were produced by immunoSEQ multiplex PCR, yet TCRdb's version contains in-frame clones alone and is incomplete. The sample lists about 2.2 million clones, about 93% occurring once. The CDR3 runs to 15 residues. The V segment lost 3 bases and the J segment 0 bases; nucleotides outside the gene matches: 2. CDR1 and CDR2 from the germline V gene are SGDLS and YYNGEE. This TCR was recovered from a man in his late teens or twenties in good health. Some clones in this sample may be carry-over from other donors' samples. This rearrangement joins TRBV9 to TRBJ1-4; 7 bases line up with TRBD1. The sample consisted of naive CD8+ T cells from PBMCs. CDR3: CASSEGQTTNEKLFF. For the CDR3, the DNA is TGTGCCAGCAGCGAGGGACAGACAACTAATGAAAAACTGTTTTTT.